The next 7 T cell receptor beta chains were all read from a single sample in a study of graft-versus-host responses after intestinal transplantation. TCRdb's copy holds only in-frame clones and misses some; the assay was immunoSEQ multiplex PCR. The data contain around 25,000 clones, around 80% of them singletons. For these receptors, no antigen is known. This material consisted of unstimulated CD4+ T cells sorted from spleen or lymph node cells, taken before intestinal transplant. Receptor source: a human donor who received an intestinal transplant.

The CDR3 bases are TGTGCCAGCAGTGAAGGGTCTCTAGCGGGAGGCGCCAATGAGCAGTTCTTC. Its translation is CASSEGSLAGGANEQFF. This chain joins TRBV6-1 and TRBJ2-1; 11 bases line up with TRBD2. This CDR3 spans 17 amino acids. Losses at the gene ends were 1 base for V and 6 bases for J; bases not matched to a gene: 8. Germline lookup yields CDR1 MNHNS and CDR2 SASEGT.

This clone was detected a few times. The rearrangement links TRBV6-5 to TRBJ1-6; D might be TRBD1 (6 bases). Per germline, CDR1 MNHEY and CDR2 SVGAGI. CDR3 length: 14 amino acids. The V and J ends lost 4 bases and 10 bases respectively, with 14 bases between them. CDR3 loop: CASSFLLGASPLHF. The CDR3 DNA sequence: TGTGCCAGCAGTTTCCTATTGGGGGCCTCACCCCTCCACTTT.

This clone was seen once. The chain joins TRBV6-5 to TRBJ1-5, with D uncertain. The germline gives CDR1 MNHEY, CDR2 SVGAGI. V was shortened by 5 bases and J by 5 bases, with 10 bases between the two germline ends. This CDR3 has 13 residues. CDR3 nucleotide sequence: TGTGCCAGCAGTGAAAGAGGCGATCAGCCCCAGCATTTT. It translates to CASSERGDQPQHF.

The rearrangement links TRBV5-1 to TRBJ2-5; D is uncertain. V lost 1 base, J lost 3 bases, and 10 bases lay in between. The CDR3 is made up of 14 amino acids. CDR1 is SGHRS and CDR2 is YFSETQ in the germline V gene. The CDR3 here is CASSLSGLKETQYF. The CDR3 region has the DNA TGCGCCAGCAGCTTGTCCGGGTTAAAAGAGACCCAGTACTTC.

The chain uses TRBV6-5 and TRBJ2-5; D perhaps matches TRBD2 (5 bases). Looked up from germline, CDR1 is MNHEY and CDR2 is SVGAGI. The germline V and J ends were trimmed by 6 bases and 5 bases, with 13 bases remaining between them. This CDR3 is 13 amino acids long. CDR3 residues: CASSRGFGETQYF. The CDR3 coding sequence is TGTGCCAGCAGCCGGGGTTTTGGGGAGACCCAGTACTTC.

A note on this clone: One end of the junction varies from germline; a read error may be responsible. The rearrangement links TRBV14 to TRBJ2-2; D may be TRBD1 or TRBD2 (7 bases each). Germline loops: CDR1 SGHDN, CDR2 FVKESK. This CDR3 is 18 amino acids long. CDR3 nucleotide sequence: TGTGCCAGCACCCAAAGACCAGGGGGGAGGGGATACACCGGGGAGCTGTTTTTT. This translates into CASTQRPGGRGYTGELFF.

This rearrangement joins TRBV27 to TRBJ2-7, with 8 bases identical to TRBD1. CDR3 length: 15 amino acids. The trim removed 2 bases at V and 3 bases at J, leaving 6 bases unmatched. CDR1 and CDR2 from the germline V gene are MNHEY and SMNVEV (reference sequence). The chain's CDR3 is CASSLIGTGVYEQYF. Written as DNA, the CDR3 is TGTGCCAGCAGTTTAATCGGGACAGGTGTCTACGAGCAGTACTTC.